The rows below give T cell receptor beta chains drawn from one sample of a study of blood T cells in healthy people across ages. TCRdb called the 5' RACE reads again in MiXCR, with one record for every CDR3 protein. This sample carries about 1 million distinct CDR3 sequences, 20% to 25% of them seen once, and the ten largest clones take about 0.8%. The same specimen was also included in a second study, on T cells of mothers and their children.

Sequencing input: blood. These receptors all come from a girl aged 2 to 10 in good health. Both conserved end residues are part of each CDR3. D genes are given only for firm matches. Rows give clone size only sometimes, using once, few, many, or a class for an expanded clone.

TRBJ2-5	13	TRBV28	NA	NA	CASSFGPLATQYF	TGTGCCAGCAGTTTTGGCCCCCTAGCGACCCAGTACTTC
TRBJ1-1	11	TRBV20-1	NA	few	CSATMNTEAFF	TGCAGTGCTACCATGAACACTGAAGCTTTCTTT
TRBJ2-4	13	TRBV7-9	NA	NA	CASSSHGDHIQYF	TGTGCCAGCAGTTCCCACGGGGACCACATTCAGTACTTC
TRBJ2-5	13	TRBV6-1	NA	NA	CASSESKEETQYF	TGTGCCAGCAGTGAATCCAAGGAAGAGACCCAGTACTTC
TRBJ1-2	12	TRBV29-1	NA	many	CSVRDGQGGYTF	TGCAGCGTCCGGGACGGTCAAGGCGGCTACACCTTC
TRBJ2-7	14	TRBV11-2	NA	many	CASSYGTPSYEQYF	TGTGCCAGCAGCTATGGGACACCCTCCTACGAGCAGTACTTC
TRBJ2-5	16	TRBV6-2/TRBV6-3	NA	NA	CASRHLTGWYQETQYF	TGTGCCAGCAGACACCTGACTGGCTGGTACCAAGAGACCCAGTACTTC
TRBJ2-7	13	TRBV20-1	NA	NA	CSARTMTKYEQYF	TGCAGTGCTAGAACGATGACTAAGTACGAGCAGTACTTC
TRBJ1-4	15	TRBV15	NA	NA	CATSRDGQDNEKLFF	TGTGCCACCAGCAGAGATGGGCAGGATAATGAAAAACTGTTTTTT
TRBJ2-3	16	TRBV29-1	TRBD1	NA	CSVEDQEQGGGDTQYF	TGCAGCGTTGAAGATCAGGAACAGGGGGGAGGAGATACGCAGTATTTT
TRBJ1-2	16	TRBV7-8	NA	few	CASSLAAHSLNYGYTF	TGTGCCAGCAGCTTAGCGGCTCACAGCCTTAACTATGGCTACACCTTC
TRBJ2-3	18	TRBV10-3	TRBD2	NA	CAISDEPGLAYSTDTQYF	TGTGCCATCAGTGACGAACCGGGACTAGCGTATAGCACAGATACGCAGTATTTT
TRBJ1-1	11	TRBV29-1	NA	few	CSGGGNTEAFF	TGCAGCGGTGGGGGAAACACTGAAGCTTTCTTT
TRBJ2-1	14	TRBV6-1	NA	few	CASSEILGGDEQFF	TGTGCCAGTAGTGAAATCTTAGGGGGTGACGAGCAGTTCTTC
TRBJ2-3	16	TRBV10-3	TRBD2	NA	CAISDLAGEGTDTQYF	TGTGCCATCAGTGACCTAGCGGGAGAGGGAACAGATACGCAGTATTTT
TRBJ2-5	10	TRBV20-1	NA	few	CSAEQETQHF	TGCAGTGCTGAACAAGAGACCCAGCACTTC
TRBJ2-1	16	TRBV3-1	NA	NA	CASSPLGFGSYNEQFF	TGTGCCAGCAGCCCGTTGGGATTCGGGTCCTACAATGAGCAGTTCTTC
TRBJ2-5	13	TRBV9	NA	few	CASSGRSQETQYF	TGTGCCAGCAGCGGACGGAGCCAAGAGACCCAGTACTTC
TRBJ2-3	14	TRBV28	TRBD2	NA	CATRSGRATDTQYF	TGTGCCACCCGCTCCGGGAGGGCCACAGATACGCAGTATTTT
TRBJ2-3	12	TRBV27	NA	NA	CASSPADDTQYF	TGTGCCAGCAGTCCTGCTGACGATACGCAGTATTTT
TRBJ1-2	17	TRBV28	NA	NA	CASSRFPQDGASHGYTF	TGTGCCAGCAGTCGCTTCCCTCAAGACGGGGCTAGTCATGGCTACACCTTC
TRBJ1-2	12	TRBV13	NA	NA	CASSAERDGYTF	TGTGCCAGCAGCGCCGAACGGGATGGCTACACCTTC
TRBJ2-2	13	TRBV12-3/TRBV12-4	NA	NA	CASSPRLTGQLFF	TGTGCCAGCAGTCCCAGGTTGACCGGGCAGCTGTTTTTT
TRBJ2-2	15	TRBV5-1	TRBD2	few	CASSSGGVNAGELFF	TGCGCCAGCAGCTCCGGGGGGGTGAACGCCGGGGAGCTGTTTTTT
TRBJ1-1	18	TRBV27	NA	NA	CASSFKTGPREINTEAFF	TGTGCCAGCAGTTTTAAAACGGGTCCGAGGGAGATAAACACTGAAGCTTTCTTT
TRBJ2-7	11	TRBV20-1	NA	NA	CSARDMGEQYF	TGCAGTGCTAGAGATATGGGAGAGCAGTACTTC
TRBJ1-2	15	TRBV4-1	NA	NA	CASSQVAGVGYGYTF	TGCGCCAGCAGCCAAGTTGCAGGAGTGGGCTATGGCTACACCTTC
TRBJ1-4	14	TRBV28	NA	NA	CASSLTKTNEKLFF	TGTGCCAGCAGTTTAACAAAAACTAATGAAAAACTGTTTTTT
TRBJ2-5	12	TRBV18	NA	few	CASSSTMETQYF	TGTGCCAGCTCCTCCACTATGGAGACCCAGTACTTC
TRBJ2-2	17	TRBV10-3	NA	few	CAISEVGTILNTGELFF	TGTGCCATCAGTGAGGTCGGGACCATCCTAAACACCGGGGAGCTGTTTTTT
TRBJ2-1	14	TRBV20-1	NA	NA	CSAPLGGELYEQFF	TGCAGTGCCCCCCTGGGGGGAGAGTTGTATGAGCAGTTCTTC
TRBJ2-3	14	TRBV12-3/TRBV12-4	NA	NA	CASSLGLEIDTQYF	TGTGCCAGCAGTTTAGGGCTAGAAATAGATACGCAGTATTTT
TRBJ1-1	14	TRBV3-1	NA	NA	CASSPTRGAAEAFF	TGTGCCAGCAGCCCGACCCGGGGGGCGGCTGAAGCTTTCTTT
TRBJ1-5	12	TRBV12-3/TRBV12-4	NA	few	CAVQVSNQPQHF	TGTGCCGTTCAGGTCTCCAATCAGCCCCAGCATTTT
TRBJ2-2	17	TRBV10-1	TRBD2	few	CASSERTSGSITGELFF	TGCGCCAGCAGTGAGCGGACTAGCGGGAGCATCACCGGGGAGCTGTTTTTT
TRBJ2-7	16	TRBV20-1	TRBD2	few	CSARDPERGLSCEQYF	TGCAGTGCTAGAGACCCGGAGCGGGGCTTATCCTGCGAGCAGTACTTC
TRBJ2-7	16	TRBV4-1	NA	few	CASSQEGAQGSYEQYF	TGCGCCAGCAGCCAAGAGGGGGCACAGGGATCCTACGAGCAGTACTTC
TRBJ1-1	14	TRBV29-1	NA	few	CSVEGGLTNTEAFF	TGCAGCGTTGAAGGAGGACTTACGAACACTGAAGCTTTCTTT
TRBJ2-3	15	TRBV20-1	TRBD2	few	CSARPGTSLLDTQYF	TGCAGTGCTAGGCCCGGGACTAGTCTTCTAGATACGCAGTATTTT
TRBJ2-1	13	TRBV24-1	NA	NA	CATSDNTRGEQFF	TGTGCCACCAGTGATAATACCCGCGGTGAGCAGTTCTTC
TRBJ2-7	15	TRBV12-3/TRBV12-4	NA	NA	CASSLETGNSYEQYF	TGTGCCAGCAGTTTAGAAACAGGGAACTCCTACGAGCAGTACTTC